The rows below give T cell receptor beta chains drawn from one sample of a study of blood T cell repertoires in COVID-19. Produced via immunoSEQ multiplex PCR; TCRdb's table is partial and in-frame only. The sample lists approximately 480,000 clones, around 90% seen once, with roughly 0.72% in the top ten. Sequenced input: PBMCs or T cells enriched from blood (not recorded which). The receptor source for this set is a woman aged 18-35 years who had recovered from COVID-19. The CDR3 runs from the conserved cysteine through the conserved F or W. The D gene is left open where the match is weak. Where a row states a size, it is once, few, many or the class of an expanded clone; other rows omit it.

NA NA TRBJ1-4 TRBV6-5 CASSYSRRDEKLFF TGTGCCAGCAGTTATAGTAGGAGAGATGAAAAACTGTTTTTT
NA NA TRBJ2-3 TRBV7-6 CASSSKSYTRGDTQYF TGTGCCAGCAGCTCAAAATCGTATACAAGGGGAGATACGCAGTATTTT
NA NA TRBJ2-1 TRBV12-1 CASAGEENEQFF TGTGCCAGCGCGGGGGAAGAAAATGAGCAGTTCTTC
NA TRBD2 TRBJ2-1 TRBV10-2 CASMRGGGYNEQFF TGCGCCAGCATGCGGGGGGGCGGATACAATGAGCAGTTCTTC
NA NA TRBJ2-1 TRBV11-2 CASSLRGLGYNEQFF TGTGCCAGCAGCCTTAGGGGGTTGGGTTACAATGAGCAGTTCTTC
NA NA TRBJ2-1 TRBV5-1 CASSLAGGGAENEQFF TGCGCCAGCAGCTTGGCAGGAGGGGGGGCCGAGAATGAGCAGTTCTTC
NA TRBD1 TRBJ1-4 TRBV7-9 CASSPGQGEEKLFF TGTGCCAGCAGCCCCGGACAGGGGGAGGAAAAACTGTTTTTT
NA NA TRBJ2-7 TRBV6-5 CASRGADEQYF TGTGCCAGCAGAGGGGCGGACGAGCAGTACTTC
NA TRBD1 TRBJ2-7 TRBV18 CASSRDRDYEQYF TGTGCCAGCTCCCGAGACAGGGACTACGAGCAGTACTTC
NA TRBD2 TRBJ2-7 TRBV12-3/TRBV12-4 CASSLGGGYEQYF TGTGCCAGCAGTTTGGGCGGGGGGTACGAGCAGTACTTC
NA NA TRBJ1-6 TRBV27 CASSLRNSPLHF TGTGCCAGCAGTTTGAGGAATTCACCCCTCCACTTT
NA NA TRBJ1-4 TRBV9 CASSVGGKKLFF TGTGCCAGCAGCGTCGGGGGGAAAAAACTGTTTTTT
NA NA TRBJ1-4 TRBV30 CAWSVWAGTEKLFF TGTGCCTGGAGTGTATGGGCAGGTACTGAAAAACTGTTTTTT
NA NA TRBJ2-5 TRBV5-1 CASSSQGTQETQYF TGCGCCAGCAGCAGCCAGGGGACCCAAGAGACCCAGTACTTC
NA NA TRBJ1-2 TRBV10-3 CAISGGGDGYTF TGTGCCATCAGTGGGGGGGGTGATGGCTACACCTTC
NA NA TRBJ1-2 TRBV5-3 CARSLLRFYGYTF TGTGCCAGAAGCTTGTTGCGTTTCTATGGCTACACCTTC
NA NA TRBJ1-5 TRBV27 CASSLTRGGPLSNQPQHF TGTGCCAGCAGTTTAACCCGGGGAGGGCCACTAAGCAATCAGCCCCAGCATTTT
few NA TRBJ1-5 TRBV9 CASSRDRDSNQPQHF TGTGCCAGCAGCCGTGACAGAGACAGCAATCAGCCCCAGCATTTT
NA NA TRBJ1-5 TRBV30 CACKGISGGLSNQPQHF TGTGCCTGCAAGGGGATTTCGGGGGGCTTGAGCAATCAGCCCCAGCATTTT
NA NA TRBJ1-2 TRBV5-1 CASSQSGGPNYGYTF TGCGCCAGCAGCCAGTCGGGGGGGCCGAACTATGGCTACACCTTC